This T cell receptor beta chain is from a study of memory CD4+ T cells and cytomegalovirus serostatus. The CDR3 has 14 amino acids. Trimming removed 6 bases from V and 1 base from J, with 10 bases in between. The germline V gene encodes CDR1 LNHDA and CDR2 SQIVND (reference sequence). Single viable CD3+CD4+CD8-CD45RO+ cells were sorted as the memory CD4+ T cells. The table came from immunoSEQ multiplex PCR; TCRdb's copy has only in-frame clones and leaves some out. The sample lists 40,000 to 55,000 clones, roughly 72% seen once, with 0.9% to 1.5% in the top ten. This sequence originates from an adult in good health and CMV-seropositive. The chain combines TRBV19 with TRBJ1-3; maybe TRBD1 (5 bases). Sequences were obtained from memory CD4+ T cells from blood. CDR3 in DNA: TGTGCCAGTAGCACAGGCATTTCTGGAAACACCATATATTTT. Residues: CASSTGISGNTIYF.